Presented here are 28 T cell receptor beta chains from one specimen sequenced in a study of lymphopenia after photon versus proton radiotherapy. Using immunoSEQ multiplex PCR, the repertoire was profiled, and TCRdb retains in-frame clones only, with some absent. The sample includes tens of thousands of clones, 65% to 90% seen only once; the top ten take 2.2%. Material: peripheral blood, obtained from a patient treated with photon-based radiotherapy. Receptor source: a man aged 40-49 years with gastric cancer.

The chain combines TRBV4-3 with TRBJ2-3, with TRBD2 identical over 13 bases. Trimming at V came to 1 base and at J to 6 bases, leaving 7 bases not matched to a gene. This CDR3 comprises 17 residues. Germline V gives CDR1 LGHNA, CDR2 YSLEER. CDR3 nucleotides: TGCGCCAGCAGCCAAGGCAGGGGACTAGCGGGATCGGATACGCAGTATTTT. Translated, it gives CASSQGRGLAGSDTQYF.

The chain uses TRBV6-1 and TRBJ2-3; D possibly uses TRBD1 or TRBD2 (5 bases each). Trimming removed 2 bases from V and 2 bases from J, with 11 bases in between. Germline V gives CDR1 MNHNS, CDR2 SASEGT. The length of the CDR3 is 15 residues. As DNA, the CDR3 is TGTGCCAGCAGTGAATGGGGGATTCTCACAGATACGCAGTATTTT. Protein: CASSEWGILTDTQYF.

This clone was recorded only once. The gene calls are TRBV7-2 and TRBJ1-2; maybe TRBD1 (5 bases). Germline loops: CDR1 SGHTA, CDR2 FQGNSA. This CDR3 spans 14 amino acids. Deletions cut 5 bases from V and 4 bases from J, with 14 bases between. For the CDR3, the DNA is TGTGCCAGCAGCGAAAACGCAGGGCCCTATGGCTACACCTTC. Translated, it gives CASSENAGPYGYTF.

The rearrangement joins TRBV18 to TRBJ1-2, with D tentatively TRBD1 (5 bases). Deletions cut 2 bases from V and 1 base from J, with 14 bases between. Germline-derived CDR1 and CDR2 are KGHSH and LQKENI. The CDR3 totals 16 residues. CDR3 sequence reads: CASSPEGRDLNYGYTF. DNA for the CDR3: TGTGCCAGCTCACCAGAGGGCAGGGACCTTAACTATGGCTACACCTTC.

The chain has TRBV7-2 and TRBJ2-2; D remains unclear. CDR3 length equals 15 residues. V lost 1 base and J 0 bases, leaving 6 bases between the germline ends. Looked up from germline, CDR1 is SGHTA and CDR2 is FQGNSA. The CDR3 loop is CASSLGGANTGELFF. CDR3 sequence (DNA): TGTGCCAGCAGCTTAGGTGGGGCGAACACCGGGGAGCTGTTTTTT.

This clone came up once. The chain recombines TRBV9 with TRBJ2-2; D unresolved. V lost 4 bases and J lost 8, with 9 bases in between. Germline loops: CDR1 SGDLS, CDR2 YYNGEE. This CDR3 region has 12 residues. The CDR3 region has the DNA TGTGCCAGCAGCCCGGATTTAGGGGAGCTGTTTTTT. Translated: CASSPDLGELFF.

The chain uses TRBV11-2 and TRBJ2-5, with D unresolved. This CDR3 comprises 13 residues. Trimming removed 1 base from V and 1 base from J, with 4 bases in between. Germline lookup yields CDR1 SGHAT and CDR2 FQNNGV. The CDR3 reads CASSLGSQETQYF. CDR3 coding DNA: TGTGCCAGCAGCTTAGGGAGCCAAGAGACCCAGTACTTC.

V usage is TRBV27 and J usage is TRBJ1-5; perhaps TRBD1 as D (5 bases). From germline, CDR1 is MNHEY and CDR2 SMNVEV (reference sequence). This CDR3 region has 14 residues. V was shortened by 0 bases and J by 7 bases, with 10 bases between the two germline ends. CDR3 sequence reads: CASSLSAGRQPQHF. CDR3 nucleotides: TGTGCCAGCAGTTTATCCGCGGGGCGGCAGCCCCAGCATTTT.

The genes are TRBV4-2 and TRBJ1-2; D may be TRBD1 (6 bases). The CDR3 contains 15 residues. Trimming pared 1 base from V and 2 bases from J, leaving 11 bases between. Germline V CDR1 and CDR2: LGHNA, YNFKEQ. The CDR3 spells CASSQAAGENYGYTF. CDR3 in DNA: TGTGCCAGCAGCCAAGCTGCAGGGGAGAACTATGGCTACACCTTC.

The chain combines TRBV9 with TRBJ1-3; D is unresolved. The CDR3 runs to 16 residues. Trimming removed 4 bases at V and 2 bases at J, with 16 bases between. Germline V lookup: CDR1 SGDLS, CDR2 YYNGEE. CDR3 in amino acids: CASSPHPAETGNTIYF. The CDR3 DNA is TGTGCCAGCAGCCCCCATCCGGCGGAAACTGGAAACACCATATATTTT.

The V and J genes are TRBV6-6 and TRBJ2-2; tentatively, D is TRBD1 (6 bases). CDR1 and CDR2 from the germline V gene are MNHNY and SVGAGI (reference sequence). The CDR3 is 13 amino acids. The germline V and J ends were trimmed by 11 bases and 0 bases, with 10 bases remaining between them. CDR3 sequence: CALGQTNTGELFF. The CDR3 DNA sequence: TGTGCCCTCGGACAGACGAACACCGGGGAGCTGTTTTTT.

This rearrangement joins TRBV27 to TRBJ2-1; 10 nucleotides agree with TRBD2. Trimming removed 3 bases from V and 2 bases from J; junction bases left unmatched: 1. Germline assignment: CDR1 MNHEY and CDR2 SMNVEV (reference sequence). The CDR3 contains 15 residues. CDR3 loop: CASSFLAGAYNEQFF. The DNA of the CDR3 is TGTGCCAGCAGTTTCCTAGCGGGGGCCTACAATGAGCAGTTCTTC.

CDR3 DNA: TGTGCCAGCAGGGGGACAGGCTCACCCCTCCACTTT. As protein: CASRGTGSPLHF. This chain connects TRBV2 to TRBJ1-6; 8 bases fit TRBD1. The V segment lost 6 bases and the J segment 10 bases; nucleotides outside the gene matches: 2. This CDR3 contains 12 residues. From germline, CDR1 is SNHLY and CDR2 FYNNEI.

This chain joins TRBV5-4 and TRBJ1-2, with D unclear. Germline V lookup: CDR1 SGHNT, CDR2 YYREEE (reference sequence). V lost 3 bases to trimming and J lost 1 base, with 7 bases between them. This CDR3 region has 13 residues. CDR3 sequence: CASSSDFNYGYTF. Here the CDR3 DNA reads TGTGCCAGCAGCTCGGATTTTAACTATGGCTACACCTTC. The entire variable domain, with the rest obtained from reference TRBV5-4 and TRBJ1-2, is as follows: ETGVTQSPTHLIKTRGQQVTLRCSSQSGHNTVSWYQQALGQGPQFIFQYYREEENGRGNFPPRFSGLQFPNYSSELNVNALELDDSALYLCASSSDFNYGYTFGSGTRLTVV.

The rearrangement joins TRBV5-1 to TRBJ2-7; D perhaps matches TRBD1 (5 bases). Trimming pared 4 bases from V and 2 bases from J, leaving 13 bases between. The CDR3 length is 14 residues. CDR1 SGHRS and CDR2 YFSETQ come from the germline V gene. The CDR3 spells CASSTRVSTYEQYF. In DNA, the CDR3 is TGCGCCAGCAGCACCAGGGTAAGCACCTACGAGCAGTACTTC.

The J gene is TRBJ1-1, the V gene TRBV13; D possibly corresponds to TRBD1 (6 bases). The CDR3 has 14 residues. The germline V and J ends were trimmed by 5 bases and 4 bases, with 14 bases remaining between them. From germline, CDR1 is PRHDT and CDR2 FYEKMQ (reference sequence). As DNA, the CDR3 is TGTGCCAGCAGCCGGGGCAGGGGCGGCACTGAAGCTTTCTTT. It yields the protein CASSRGRGGTEAFF.

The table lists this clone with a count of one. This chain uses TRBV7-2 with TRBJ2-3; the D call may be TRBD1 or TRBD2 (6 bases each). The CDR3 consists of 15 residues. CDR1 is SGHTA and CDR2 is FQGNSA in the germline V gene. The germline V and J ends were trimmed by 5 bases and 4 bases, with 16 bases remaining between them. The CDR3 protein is CASSQRLGGPDTQYF. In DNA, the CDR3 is TGTGCCAGCAGCCAGCGCCTTGGGGGGCCAGATACGCAGTATTTT.

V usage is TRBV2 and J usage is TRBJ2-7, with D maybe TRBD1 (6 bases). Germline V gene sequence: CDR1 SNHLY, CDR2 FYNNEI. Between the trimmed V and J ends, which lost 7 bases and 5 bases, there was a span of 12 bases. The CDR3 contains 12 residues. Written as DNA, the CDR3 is TGTGCCAGCATGAGGCAGGGGAACGAGCAGTACTTC. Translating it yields CASMRQGNEQYF.

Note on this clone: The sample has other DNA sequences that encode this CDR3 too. The CDR3 region has the DNA TGTGCCAGCAGTTACCCAGGGCTAGAGACCCAGTACTTC. Translating it yields CASSYPGLETQYF. The chain recombines TRBV6-5 with TRBJ2-5, with D possibly being TRBD1 (5 bases). There are 13 residues in the CDR3. Germline V CDR1 and CDR2: MNHEY, SVGAGI. The germline V and J ends were trimmed by 2 bases and 4 bases, with 8 bases remaining between them.

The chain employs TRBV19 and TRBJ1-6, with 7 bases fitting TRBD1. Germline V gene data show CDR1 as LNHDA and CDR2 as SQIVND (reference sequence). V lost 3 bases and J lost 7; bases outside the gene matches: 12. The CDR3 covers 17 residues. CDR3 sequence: CASSILRTGTENSPLHF. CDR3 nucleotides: TGTGCCAGTAGTATCCTCCGAACCGGGACAGAGAATTCACCCCTCCACTTT.

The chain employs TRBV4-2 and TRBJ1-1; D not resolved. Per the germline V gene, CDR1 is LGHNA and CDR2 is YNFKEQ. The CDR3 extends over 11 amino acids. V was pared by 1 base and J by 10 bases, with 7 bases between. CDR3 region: CASSQGPAAFF. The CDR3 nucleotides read TGTGCCAGCAGCCAAGGACCCGCAGCTTTCTTT.

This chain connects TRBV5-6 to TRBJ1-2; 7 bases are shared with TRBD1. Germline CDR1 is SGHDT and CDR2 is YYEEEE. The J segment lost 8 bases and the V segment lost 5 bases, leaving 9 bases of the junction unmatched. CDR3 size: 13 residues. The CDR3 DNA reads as TGTGCCAGCAGAAGGGGAGGGGGCGCCGGCTACACCTTC. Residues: CASRRGGGAGYTF.

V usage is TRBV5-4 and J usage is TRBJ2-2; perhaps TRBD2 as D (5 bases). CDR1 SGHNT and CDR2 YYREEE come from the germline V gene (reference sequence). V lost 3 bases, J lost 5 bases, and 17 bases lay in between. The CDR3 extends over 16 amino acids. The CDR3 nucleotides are TGTGCCAGCAGCTCCCGTTCACTAGGAGATACCGGGGAGCTGTTTTTT. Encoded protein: CASSSRSLGDTGELFF.

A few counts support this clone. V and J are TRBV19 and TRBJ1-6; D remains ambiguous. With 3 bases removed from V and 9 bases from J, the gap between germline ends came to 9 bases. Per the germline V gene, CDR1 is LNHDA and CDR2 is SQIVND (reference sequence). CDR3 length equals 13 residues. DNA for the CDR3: TGTGCCAGTAGTATCGCCTTGGCTTCACCCCTCCACTTT. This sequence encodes CASSIALASPLHF.

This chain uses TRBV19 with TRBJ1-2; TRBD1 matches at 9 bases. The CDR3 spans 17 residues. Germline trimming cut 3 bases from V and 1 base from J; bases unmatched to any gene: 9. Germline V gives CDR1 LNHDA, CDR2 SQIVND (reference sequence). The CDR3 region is CASSMIDRGKINYGYTF. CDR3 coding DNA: TGTGCCAGTAGTATGATCGACAGGGGGAAAATTAACTATGGCTACACCTTC.

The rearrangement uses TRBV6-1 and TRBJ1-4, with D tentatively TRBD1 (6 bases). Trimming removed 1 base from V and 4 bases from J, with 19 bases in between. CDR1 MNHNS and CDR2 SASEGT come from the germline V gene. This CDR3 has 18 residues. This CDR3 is CASSEVWGSGAFNEKLFF. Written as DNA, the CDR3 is TGTGCCAGCAGTGAAGTATGGGGGTCAGGGGCATTTAATGAAAAACTGTTTTTT.

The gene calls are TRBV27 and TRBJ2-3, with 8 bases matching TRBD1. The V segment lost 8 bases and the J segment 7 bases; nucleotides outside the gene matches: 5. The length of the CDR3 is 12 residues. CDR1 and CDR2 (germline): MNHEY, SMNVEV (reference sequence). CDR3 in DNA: TGTGCCAGCGGACAGGGTATACATACGCAGTATTTT. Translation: CASGQGIHTQYF.

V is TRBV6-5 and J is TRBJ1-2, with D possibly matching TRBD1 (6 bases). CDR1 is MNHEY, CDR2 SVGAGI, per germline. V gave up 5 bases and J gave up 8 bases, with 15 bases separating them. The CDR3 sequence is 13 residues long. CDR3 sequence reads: CASSGDRSRGYTF. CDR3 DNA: TGTGCCAGCAGTGGAGACAGGTCACGGGGCTACACCTTC.